What follows is one T cell receptor (beta chain) and its context. Its antigen is unidentified. This specimen includes other DNA sequences encoding the same CDR3. This specimen belongs to a study of T cell responses to AZD1222 COVID-19 vaccine. The study's findings and limits: Targets within unmutated variant regions were reportedly found for nearly half of spike-specific TCRs. At baseline, seropositivity was found in only a handful of AZD1222 recipients.

Germline values: CDR1 SGHDT, CDR2 YYEEEE. CDR3 length: 13 amino acids. Trimming shortened V by 0 bases and J by 3 bases, and 6 bases separated the two germline ends. Using immunoSEQ multiplex PCR, the repertoire was profiled, and TCRdb retains in-frame clones only, with some absent. Among some 150,000 clones listed, roughly 85% were seen once. The sample consisted of peripheral blood, taken 28 days after the second dose of the MenACWY control vaccine. The source is an adult who received the MenACWY meningococcal vaccine as a control. The chain carries TRBV5-6 and TRBJ1-1; D is ambiguous. The CDR3 nucleotides read TGTGCCAGCAGCTTGGACCGGTACACTGAAGCTTTCTTT. Encoded protein: CASSLDRYTEAFF. The full variable domain, completed using reference TRBV5-6 and TRBJ1-1, is DAGVTQSPTHLIKTRGQQVTLRCSPKSGHDTVSWYQQALGQGPQFIFQYYEEEERQRGNFPDRFSGHQFPNYSSELNVNALLLGDSALYLCASSLDRYTEAFFGQGTRLTVV.